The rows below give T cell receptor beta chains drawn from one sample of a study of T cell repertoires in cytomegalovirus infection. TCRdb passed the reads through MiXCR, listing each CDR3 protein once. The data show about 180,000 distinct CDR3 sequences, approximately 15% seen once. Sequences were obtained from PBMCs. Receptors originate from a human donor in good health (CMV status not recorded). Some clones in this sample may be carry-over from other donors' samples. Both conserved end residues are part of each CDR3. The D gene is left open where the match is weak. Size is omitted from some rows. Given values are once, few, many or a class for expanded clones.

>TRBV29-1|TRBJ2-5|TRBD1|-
CSAEPQGAGETQYF
TGCAGCGCCGAGCCCCAGGGGGCAGGAGAGACCCAGTACTTC
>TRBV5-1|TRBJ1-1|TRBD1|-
CASSFRQGVTEAFF
TGCGCCAGCAGCTTTAGGCAGGGGGTCACTGAAGCTTTCTTT
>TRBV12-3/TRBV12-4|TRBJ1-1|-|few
CASTLREAVNTEAFF
TGTGCCAGCACCCTAAGGGAGGCGGTGAACACTGAAGCTTTCTTT
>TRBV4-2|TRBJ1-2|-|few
CASSQEISPEQGHGYTF
TGTGCCAGCAGCCAAGAAATAAGTCCGGAACAGGGCCATGGCTACACCTTC
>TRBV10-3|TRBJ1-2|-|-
CAISESAPIFF
TGTGCCATCAGTGAGTCCGCCCCTATTTTCTTC
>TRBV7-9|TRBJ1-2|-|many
CASSLVPPEQANYGYTF
TGTGCCAGCAGCTTAGTCCCTCCGGAGCAGGCTAACTATGGCTACACCTTC
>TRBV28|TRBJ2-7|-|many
CASSFIPAGVYEQYF
TGTGCCAGCAGTTTCATCCCGGCAGGGGTATACGAGCAGTACTTC
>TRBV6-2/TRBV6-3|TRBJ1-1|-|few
CASSYSGGVNTEAFF
TGTGCCAGCAGTTACTCCGGAGGGGTGAACACTGAAGCTTTCTTT
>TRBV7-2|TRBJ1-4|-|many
CASSFRTAEKLFF
TGTGCCAGCAGCTTTAGGACAGCTGAAAAACTGTTTTTT
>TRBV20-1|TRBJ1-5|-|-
CSARKDTHSNQPQHF
TGCAGTGCTAGGAAGGACACTCATAGCAATCAGCCCCAGCATTTT
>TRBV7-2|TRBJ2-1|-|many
CASSLAHGGNEQFF
TGTGCCAGCAGCTTAGCGCATGGGGGGAATGAGCAGTTCTTC
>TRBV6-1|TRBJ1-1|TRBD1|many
CASSESGGTEAFF
TGTGCCAGCAGTGAGTCAGGGGGCACTGAAGCTTTCTTT
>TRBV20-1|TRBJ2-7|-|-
CSARGISSLGDEQYF
TGCAGTGCCAGAGGGATAAGCTCCTTAGGTGACGAGCAGTACTTC
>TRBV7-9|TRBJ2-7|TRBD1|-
CASSPPDRGGEKYF
TGTGCCAGCAGCCCCCCGGACAGGGGAGGGGAAAAGTACTTC
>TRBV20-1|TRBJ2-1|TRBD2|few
CSARGLADNEQFF
TGCAGTGCTAGAGGACTAGCGGACAATGAGCAGTTCTTC
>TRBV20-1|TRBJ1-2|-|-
CSARRDTHYGYTF
TGCAGTGCTCGCCGGGACACACACTATGGCTACACCTTC
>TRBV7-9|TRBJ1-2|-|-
CASGFPAYGYTF
TGTGCCAGCGGCTTCCCGGCTTATGGCTACACCTTC
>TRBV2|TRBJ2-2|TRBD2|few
CASGGSSGRNTGELFF
TGTGCCAGCGGGGGTTCTAGCGGGAGGAACACCGGGGAGCTGTTTTTT
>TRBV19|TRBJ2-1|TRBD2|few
CASGLAGGDREQFF
TGTGCCTCGGGACTTGCCGGGGGGGATAGGGAGCAGTTCTTC
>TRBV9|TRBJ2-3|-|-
CASTVGRELPDTQYF
TGTGCCAGCACCGTCGGCAGGGAGCTTCCAGATACGCAGTATTTT